The present T cell receptor (beta chain) was sequenced within a study of T-cell memory formation after mild COVID-19. Study-wide points: Some clones that responded were present in memory (sampled pre-infection), which suggests cross-reactive memory joined.

This clonotype came up a few times. What it recognizes is unknown. TCRdb independently ran MiXCR on the 5' RACE reads; one entry per CDR3 protein. The sample yields about 58,000 distinct CDR3 sequences, about a quarter seen once. The germline V and J ends were trimmed by 3 bases and 4 bases, with 12 bases remaining between them. This CDR3 region has 14 residues. The germline gives CDR1 SEHNR, CDR2 FQNEAQ (reference sequence). The sequenced material came from PBMCs or a T cell subset sorted from them (not recorded which). The TCR originated in a man aged 18 to 30 who had mild COVID-19 (a few samples of this study predate the infection). Cell type and time point are not known. The J gene is TRBJ1-1, the V gene TRBV7-9; D ambiguous. Written as DNA, the CDR3 is TGTGCCAGCAGCTTTGAGTCGGGATCCACTGAAGCTTTCTTT. Amino acid sequence: CASSFESGSTEAFF.